This TCR beta chain was retrieved from a study of blood T cells in healthy people across ages. A few counts support this clonotype. Germline CDR1 is DFQATT and CDR2 is SNEGSKA (reference sequence). The CDR3 runs to 16 residues. Trimming at V came to 1 base and at J to 3 bases, leaving 10 bases not matched to a gene. For every donor, a draw yielded 9.5 to 10 milliliters of peripheral blood. Primed by a sample-barcoded 5' primer and a J-beta primer mix, a second PCR proceeded for 7 to 11 cycles. Using its own MiXCR run on the 5' RACE reads, TCRdb lists one record per CDR3 protein. The sample has hundreds of thousands of distinct CDR3 sequences, roughly 25% seen once. The sample was also linked to a second study, of T cells of mothers and their children. From that paper: A few healthy Caucasian mothers and their six children donated.

Sequenced input: blood. V usage is TRBV20-1 and J usage is TRBJ2-7; 9 bases line up with TRBD1. The receptor was derived from a boy younger than 18 in good health. CDR3 nucleotide sequence: TGCAGTGCTAGAGGGACAGGGGCAGCTAGCGGCTACGAGCAGTACTTC. As protein: CSARGTGAASGYEQYF.